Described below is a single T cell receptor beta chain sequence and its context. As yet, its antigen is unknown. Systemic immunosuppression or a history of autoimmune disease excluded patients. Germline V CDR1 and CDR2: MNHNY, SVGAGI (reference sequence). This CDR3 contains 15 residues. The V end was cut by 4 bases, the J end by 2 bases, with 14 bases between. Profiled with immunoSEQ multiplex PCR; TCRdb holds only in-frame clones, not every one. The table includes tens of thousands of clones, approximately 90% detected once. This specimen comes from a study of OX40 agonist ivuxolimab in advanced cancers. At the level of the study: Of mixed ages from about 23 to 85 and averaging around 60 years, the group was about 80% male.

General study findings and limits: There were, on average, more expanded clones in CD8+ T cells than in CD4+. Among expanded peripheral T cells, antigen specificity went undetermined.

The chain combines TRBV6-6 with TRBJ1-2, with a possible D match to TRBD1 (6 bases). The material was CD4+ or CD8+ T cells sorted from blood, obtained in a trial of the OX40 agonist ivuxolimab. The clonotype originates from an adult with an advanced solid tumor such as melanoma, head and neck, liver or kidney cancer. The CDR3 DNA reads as TGTGCCAGCAGTTCTCGGTGGGGGGCCAACTATGGCTACACCTTC. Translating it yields CASSSRWGANYGYTF.